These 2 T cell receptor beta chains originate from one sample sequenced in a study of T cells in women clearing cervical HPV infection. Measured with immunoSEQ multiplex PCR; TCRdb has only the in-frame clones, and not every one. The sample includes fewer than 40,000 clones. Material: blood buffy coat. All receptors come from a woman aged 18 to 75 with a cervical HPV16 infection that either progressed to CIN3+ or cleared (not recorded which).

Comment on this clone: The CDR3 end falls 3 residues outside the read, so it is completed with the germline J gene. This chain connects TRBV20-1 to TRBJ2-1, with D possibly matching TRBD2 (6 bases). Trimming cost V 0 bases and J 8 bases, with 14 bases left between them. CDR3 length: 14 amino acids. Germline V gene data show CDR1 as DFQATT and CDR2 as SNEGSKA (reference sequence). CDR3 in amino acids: CSAREGGAVDEQFF. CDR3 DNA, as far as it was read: TGCAGTGCTAGAGAGGGGGGAGCAGTCGATGAG.

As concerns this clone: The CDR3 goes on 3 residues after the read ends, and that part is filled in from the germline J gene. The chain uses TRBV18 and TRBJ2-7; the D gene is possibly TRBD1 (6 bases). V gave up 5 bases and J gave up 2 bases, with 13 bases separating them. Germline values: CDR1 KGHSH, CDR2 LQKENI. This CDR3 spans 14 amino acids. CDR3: CASSWGQGPYEQYF. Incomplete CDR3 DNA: TGTGCCAGCTCATGGGGACAAGGTCCCTACGAG.